This TCR beta chain stems from a study of OX40 agonist ivuxolimab in advanced cancers. About the study: Averaging roughly 60 years in age, with a range of about 20 to 90, the cohort was 65% to 85% male.

Whole-study results and caveats: Average numbers of expanded clones were greater in CD8+ T cells than in CD4+.

This clone appeared once. Its antigen is unknown. V lost 2 bases to trimming and J lost 2 bases; unmatched junction nucleotides: 2. CDR1 is SGHRS and CDR2 is YFSETQ in the germline V gene. CDR3 length: 15 residues. Assay used: immunoSEQ multiplex PCR; TCRdb lists only in-frame clones, some missing. The data hold 65,000 to 95,000 clones, with around 91% observed a single time. The specimen was CD4+ or CD8+ T cells sorted from blood, collected in a trial of the OX40 agonist ivuxolimab. The V gene is TRBV5-1, the J gene TRBJ2-5; 11 positions agree with TRBD2. This clonotype was obtained from an adult with an advanced solid tumor such as melanoma, head and neck, liver or kidney cancer. CDR3 amino acids: CASSFGTSGQETQYF. The CDR3 DNA sequence: TGCGCCAGCAGCTTCGGGACTAGCGGTCAAGAGACCCAGTACTTC.